This TCR beta chain was obtained from a study of blood T cell repertoires in COVID-19. Across the whole study: Samples representing acute and convalescent COVID-19 were sourced from the United States, Italy and Spain. T cells, B-cell-depleted T cells, or PBMCs provided the cDNA or gDNA that served as material.

Using immunoSEQ multiplex PCR, the repertoire was profiled, and TCRdb retains in-frame clones only, with some absent. The table has under 300,000 clones, 81% seen once; the top ten hold just under 3%. Sequencing was performed on peripheral blood. The receptor was derived from a woman aged 60 to 75 with active or convalescent COVID-19.

The DNA for the CDR3 is TGTGCCAGCAGTACCCGGGACAGGGGACGAGAGCAGTTCTTC. This translates into CASSTRDRGREQFF. This chain connects TRBV6-5 to TRBJ2-1; 10 positions match TRBD1. Germline trimming cut 5 bases from V and 10 bases from J; bases unmatched to any gene: 8. This CDR3 has 14 amino acids. CDR1 MNHEY and CDR2 SVGAGI come from the germline V gene.